Listed below are T cell receptor beta chains from one sample, sequenced in a study of PD-L1 blockade in urothelial cancer. Clones were read by immunoSEQ multiplex PCR, and TCRdb kept only the in-frame ones, dropping some. Here the sample spans tens of thousands of clones, 81% being singletons. Source: PBMCs, taken around atezolizumab (anti-PD-L1) treatment. These receptors all stem from a man in his 70s with urothelial cancer. Each CDR3 is given with its conserved first and last residue. A D gene is named only where the DNA matches it firmly. Clone sizes are given selectively: once, few, many, or a class where the clone is expanded.

v_call	d_call	j_call	cdr3_length	clone_size	cdr3_nt	cdr3_aa
TRBV4-1	TRBD1	TRBJ1-2	14	few	TGCGCCAGCAGCCATTCCAAACAGGGGGGTGGCTACACCTTC	CASSHSKQGGGYTF
TRBV4-3	-	TRBJ2-7	13	-	TGCGCCAGCAGCCAAGAGGGCGCAGGAGAGCAGTACTTC	CASSQEGAGEQYF
TRBV19	TRBD1	TRBJ1-2	15	-	TGTGCCAGTAGTGCCGTGGATCAGGGGGCGAGGGGCTACACCTTC	CASSAVDQGARGYTF
TRBV4-3	TRBD2	TRBJ2-1	17	-	TGCGCCAGCAGCCAAGGTATTGCTAGCGGGAGAAACGATGAGCAGTTCTTC	CASSQGIASGRNDEQFF
TRBV5-1	TRBD1	TRBJ2-3	18	-	TGCGCCAGCAGCCATCGGGACAGGAGGAGGTCCCACACAGATACGCAGTATTTT	CASSHRDRRRSHTDTQYF
TRBV6-5	-	TRBJ2-5	12	-	TGTGCCAGCAGTTACGGGGGGGAGACCCAGTACTTC	CASSYGGETQYF
TRBV21-1	-	TRBJ1-1	16	-	TGTGCCAGCAGAGACAGGGACCCCTTCTTGAACACTGAAGCTTTCTTT	CASRDRDPFLNTEAFF
TRBV28	TRBD2	TRBJ2-2	15	-	TGTGCCAGCAGTCCCCTAGCGGGAGTAACCGGGGAGCTGTTTTTT	CASSPLAGVTGELFF
TRBV7-9	-	TRBJ1-1	12	-	TGTGCCAGCAGCTTTCCAAACACTGAAGCTTTCTTT	CASSFPNTEAFF
TRBV5-4	-	TRBJ2-3	16	-	TGTGCCAGCAGCGAGGAGCCAGACCCTAGCACAGATACGCAGTATTTT	CASSEEPDPSTDTQYF
TRBV4-2	-	TRBJ2-1	15	-	TGTGCCAGCAGCCAAGGAATTAGCTCCTACAATGAGCAGTTCTTC	CASSQGISSYNEQFF
TRBV10-2	TRBD1	TRBJ1-4	16	-	TGCGCCAGCAGTGATTGGGACAGGGGGCGCAGTGAAAAACTGTTTTTT	CASSDWDRGRSEKLFF
TRBV7-2	TRBD2	TRBJ2-5	16	-	TGTGCCAGCAGCTTCCGGACTAGCGGAACTGGAGAGACCCAGTACTTC	CASSFRTSGTGETQYF
TRBV10-3	-	TRBJ2-2	12	few	TGTGCCGGCGGTGGTGGCACCGGGGAGCTGTTTTTT	CAGGGGTGELFF
TRBV15	TRBD2	TRBJ2-1	14	-	TGTGCCACCAAAACTAGCGGGAGGTACAATGAGCAGTTCTTC	CATKTSGRYNEQFF
TRBV2	-	TRBJ2-7	12	few	TGTGCCATACGACAGACAAACTACGAGCAGTACTTC	CAIRQTNYEQYF
TRBV12-5	-	TRBJ2-7	15	-	TGTGCTAGTGGAGGCGGGCGGGAAACGATCTACGAGCAGTACTTC	CASGGGRETIYEQYF
TRBV5-1	-	TRBJ1-1	15	-	TGCGCCAGCAGCCCCACCGATACAGGGAACACTGAAGCTTTCTTT	CASSPTDTGNTEAFF
TRBV6-6	TRBD2	TRBJ2-5	16	-	TGTGCCAGCAGTTACGAAAATAGCGGGTACCAAGAGACCCAGTACTTC	CASSYENSGYQETQYF
TRBV15	-	TRBJ1-1	12	few	TGTGCCACCAGCAGGCAGGGCACTGAAGCTTTCTTT	CATSRQGTEAFF
TRBV28	-	TRBJ2-2	15	-	TGTGCCTGCAATCAACCGGAGGGCCATGGCGGGGAGCTGTTTTTT	CACNQPEGHGGELFF
TRBV4-2	-	TRBJ1-1	12	few	TGTGCCAGCGGACAGTTGAACACTGAAGCTTTCTTT	CASGQLNTEAFF
TRBV25-1	TRBD2	TRBJ2-1	15	once	TGTGCCAGCAGTGGGAGCGGGAGGGCCTTTAGTGAGCAGTTCTTC	CASSGSGRAFSEQFF
TRBV7-9	TRBD2	TRBJ2-1	16	-	TGTGCCAGCAGCCCCGGACTAGCGGGAGTGTTCAATGAGCAGTTCTTC	CASSPGLAGVFNEQFF
TRBV5-6	-	TRBJ2-3	13	-	TGTGCCAGCAGCTTGGCGGGGGATCATACGCAGTATTTT	CASSLAGDHTQYF
TRBV7-2	TRBD1	TRBJ1-2	14	-	TGTGCCAGCAGTTCGCAGGGGGCCGGGTATGGCTACACCTTC	CASSSQGAGYGYTF
TRBV20-1	-	TRBJ2-3	11	once	TGCAGTGCTAGGAGGGGGGATACGCAGTATTTT	CSARRGDTQYF
TRBV19	-	TRBJ2-2	16	-	TGTGCCAGTAGTATAGACGGGAATACGAACACCGGGGAGCTGTTTTTT	CASSIDGNTNTGELFF
TRBV19	-	TRBJ2-2	15	-	TGTGCCAGTAGTATACGGGAGACGAACACCGGGGAGCTGTTTTTT	CASSIRETNTGELFF
TRBV9	TRBD1	TRBJ1-2	14	-	TGTGCCAGCAGCGGGGGGACAGGGACGGAAGGCTACACCTTC	CASSGGTGTEGYTF
TRBV7-6	-	TRBJ2-1	14	-	TGTGCCAGCAGCCCCCGGAGGGAGTTCGGTGAGCAGTTCTTC	CASSPRREFGEQFF
TRBV11-2	-	TRBJ2-4	11	-	TGTGCCAGCAGCAACGTAGACATTCAGTACTTC	CASSNVDIQYF
TRBV21-1	-	TRBJ2-7	17	-	TGTGCCAGCAGCAAAGGAATGATTGGCGGGAGAGCCTACGAGCAGTACTTC	CASSKGMIGGRAYEQYF
TRBV6-1	-	TRBJ2-2	12	few	TGTGCCAGCAGTGAGAGTACCGGGGAGCTGTTTTTT	CASSESTGELFF
TRBV7-9	-	TRBJ2-1	13	-	TGTGCCAGCAGCTTAAGTGCGGCCTATGAGCAGTTCTTC	CASSLSAAYEQFF
TRBV7-3	TRBD2	TRBJ2-2	15	-	TGTGCCAGCAGCCTTAGCGGGGGAAACACCGGGGAGCTGTTTTTT	CASSLSGGNTGELFF
TRBV19	-	TRBJ2-2	14	-	TGTGCCAGTAGTATACAGGGTCGGTTCGGGGAGCTGTTTTTT	CASSIQGRFGELFF
TRBV18	-	TRBJ1-1	15	-	TGTGCCAGCCAAACGACCGGCGGTCCGAACACTGAAGCTTTCTTT	CASQTTGGPNTEAFF
TRBV4-3	TRBD2	TRBJ2-1	16	-	TGCGCCAGCAGCCAACGGATAGCGGGGCTTCACAATGAGCAGTTCTTC	CASSQRIAGLHNEQFF
TRBV5-4	TRBD2	TRBJ2-7	15	-	TGTGCCAGCAGCGACCCGGGACTAGGAGGCATCGAGCAGTACTTC	CASSDPGLGGIEQYF
TRBV7-2	-	TRBJ2-3	13	-	TGTGCCAGCAGCCCTGCGAGGGCAGATACGCAGTATTTT	CASSPARADTQYF
TRBV30	-	TRBJ2-3	15	-	TGTGCCTTCCTCGTTGCCGGAGCTAGCACAGATACGCAGTATTTT	CAFLVAGASTDTQYF
TRBV10-3	-	TRBJ1-1	13	once	TGTGCCATCAGTGATCCTACTCCTCTTGAAGCTTTCTTT	CAISDPTPLEAFF
TRBV9	-	TRBJ1-3	17	-	TGTGCCAGCAGCGCCCCAGACGGGGGGAGCTCTGGAAACACCATATATTTT	CASSAPDGGSSGNTIYF
TRBV19	-	TRBJ2-2	15	-	TGTGCCAGTAGTATTAGGGGCGTTAACACCGGGGAGCTGTTTTTT	CASSIRGVNTGELFF
TRBV14	-	TRBJ1-2	12	-	TGTGCCAGCAGCCAGGACAGCTATGGCTACACCTTC	CASSQDSYGYTF
TRBV11-2	TRBD1	TRBJ1-1	15	once	TGTGCCAGCAGCTCCTCCGTCGGGACAGGTACTGAAGCTTTCTTT	CASSSSVGTGTEAFF
TRBV7-2	-	TRBJ1-2	16	-	TGTGCCAGCAGCCCCCGGGGCGGGGGTTTCAACTATGGCTACACCTTC	CASSPRGGGFNYGYTF
TRBV28	-	TRBJ2-1	16	-	TGTGCCAGCAGTTTGTCGGTCGTTTTGGAGCACAATGAGCAGTTCTTC	CASSLSVVLEHNEQFF
TRBV18	-	TRBJ2-5	11	-	TGTGCCAGCTCACTCGAAGAGACCCAGTACTTC	CASSLEETQYF
TRBV7-2	-	TRBJ2-1	15	once	TGTGCCAGCAGCCTCGGGACAAACAAATACAATGAGCAGTTCTTC	CASSLGTNKYNEQFF
TRBV7-7	-	TRBJ2-5	14	-	TGTGCCAGCACTAGGGTTCCACAGGAAGAGACCCAGTACTTC	CASTRVPQEETQYF
TRBV7-9	-	TRBJ2-2	14	-	TGTGCCAGCAGCGCGCATCGGAACACCGGGGAGCTGTTTTTT	CASSAHRNTGELFF
TRBV19	-	TRBJ2-1	17	-	TGTGCCAGTAGTCCAATCCGATCAGGAAGAGTTAACAATGAGCAGTTCTTC	CASSPIRSGRVNNEQFF